This TCR beta chain is from a study of identical twins. Findings and caveats of the study: Cross-sectional statistics, not tracking of the same donors, supported the conclusions.

MiXCR, run by TCRdb on the 5' RACE reads, gives a single entry per CDR3 protein. The repertoire holds some 730,000 distinct CDR3 sequences, with 15% to 20% as singletons. The CDR3 runs to 15 residues. The germline V gene encodes CDR1 SGHTA and CDR2 FQGNSA. Trimming removed 5 bases from V and 1 base from J, with 14 bases in between. In its sample, this clonotype was seen many times. Antigen specificity is unknown. These records were also assigned to another study, of T cells expressing NK-cell markers. Per that study: CD3+CD56+NKG2C+, CD3+CD56+NKG2C- and CD3+CD56-NKG2C+ T cells, once sorted, supplied the TCR beta repertoires. HCMV seropositivity marked seven of the eight sequenced donors; one was seronegative.

Sequencing was performed on PBMCs. The J gene is TRBJ1-1, the V gene TRBV7-2; unclear D gene. This sequence was found in a woman aged 18-29 years in good health. The CDR3 loop reads CASSLVRKANTEAFF. In nucleotides, the CDR3 is TGTGCCAGCAGCCTAGTCAGGAAGGCGAACACTGAAGCTTTCTTT.